One and the same sample provided the 22 T cell receptor beta chains below, sequenced in a study of response to subunit inactivated influenza vaccine. TCRdb reanalysed the RT-PCR reads using MiXCR and keeps one entry per CDR3 protein. The sample has about 650,000 distinct CDR3 sequences, approximately 14% seen once. The source was PBMCs from blood, collected roughly 13 days after vaccination. The receptors stem from a man aged 50 to 59 who received an inactivated influenza vaccine.

This clonotype was seen a few times. The chain uses TRBV12-3 or TRBV12-4 and TRBJ1-1; D remains ambiguous. There are 16 residues in the CDR3. Trimming left V 7 bases short and J 0 bases short, with 18 bases between. CDR3 sequence: CASTIRVSGMNTEAFF. The CDR3 DNA reads TGTGCCAGCACCATACGGGTCAGCGGTATGAACACTGAAGCTTTCTTT.

This clonotype showed up just a few times. The rearrangement uses TRBV5-1 and TRBJ2-3; D not resolved. The CDR3 is 16 residues long. Between the trimmed V and J ends, which lost 0 bases and 0 bases, there was a span of 11 bases. Germline CDR1 is SGHRS and CDR2 is YFSETQ. The CDR3 DNA reads TGCGCCAGCAGCTTGGCCCGCAGGCTGAGCACAGATACGCAGTATTTT. Translating it yields CASSLARRLSTDTQYF. The full variable domain, with the rest looked up from reference TRBV5-1 and TRBJ2-3, is KAGVTQTPRYLIKTRGQQVTLSCSPISGHRSVSWYQQTPGQGLQFLFEYFSETQRNKGNFPGRFSGRQFSNSRSEMNVSTLELGDSALYLCASSLARRLSTDTQYFGPGTRLTVL.

This clonotype was seen more than once but under ten times. The chain joins TRBV5-1 to TRBJ2-7; 13 positions agree with TRBD2. J was trimmed by 5 bases and V by 1 base; bases with no gene match: 6. The CDR3 is made up of 16 amino acids. Per germline, CDR1 SGHRS and CDR2 YFSETQ. This chain's CDR3 is CASSLPGLAGVDEQYF. The CDR3 DNA reads TGCGCCAGCAGCTTGCCAGGACTAGCGGGAGTCGACGAGCAGTACTTC.

In its sample, this clonotype was seen a few times. This chain joins TRBV4-3 and TRBJ2-2; possibly TRBD1 for D (5 bases). This CDR3 spans 15 amino acids. V dropped 0 bases and J dropped 5 bases, with 10 bases sitting between them. Germline V lookup: CDR1 LGHNA, CDR2 YSLEER. The CDR3 DNA reads as TGCGCCAGCAGCCAAGATCAGGGTTGGACCGGGGAGCTGTTTTTT. This encodes CASSQDQGWTGELFF.

This clonotype was counted at least ten times. J is TRBJ2-7 and V is TRBV11-2; D gene uncertain. Trimming shortened V by 3 bases and J by 4 bases, and 7 bases separated the two germline ends. The germline V gene encodes CDR1 SGHAT and CDR2 FQNNGV. The CDR3 extends over 12 amino acids. The CDR3 loop is CASSFDSYEQYF. DNA of the CDR3: TGTGCCAGCAGCTTTGATTCGTACGAGCAGTACTTC.

Only a few counts were recorded for this clonotype. This chain joins TRBV4-2 and TRBJ2-1; D possibly corresponds to TRBD1 (6 bases). Germline V gene lookup returns CDR1 LGHNA and CDR2 YNFKEQ. V lost 5 bases to trimming and J lost 6 bases, with 11 bases between them. The CDR3 has 13 amino acids. CDR3 amino acids: CASSTGFLNEQFF. CDR3 nucleotide sequence: TGTGCCAGCAGCACAGGGTTTCTCAATGAGCAGTTCTTC.

The chain recombines TRBV12-3 or TRBV12-4 with TRBJ2-1; D unclear. The CDR3 length is 15 residues. V lost 0 bases and J lost 2, with 8 bases in between. The CDR3 sequence is CASSLAGKAYNEQFF. For the CDR3, the DNA is TGTGCCAGCAGTTTAGCTGGTAAAGCCTACAATGAGCAGTTCTTC.

The rearrangement uses TRBV6-5 and TRBJ2-1; D remains ambiguous. The germline CDR1 and CDR2 sequences are MNHEY and SVGAGI. The V end lost 0 bases, the J end lost 0 bases, and 12 bases lay between the germline ends. The CDR3 length is 17 residues. CDR3 sequence (DNA): TGTGCCAGCAGTTACTCTTCAGAGGAGAGCTCCTACAATGAGCAGTTCTTC. Residues: CASSYSSEESSYNEQFF.

This chain uses TRBV7-6 with TRBJ2-7, with D unresolved. Germline CDR1 and CDR2: SGHVS and FNYEAQ. V lost 7 bases and J 2 bases, leaving 9 bases between the germline ends. The CDR3 is 12 residues long. The DNA of the CDR3 is TGTGCCAGCATCAAGGGTACCTACGAGCAGTACTTC. Amino acid sequence: CASIKGTYEQYF.

The CDR3 nucleotides read TGTGCCAGCAGTGAATTCGACTCTGGGGCCAACGTCCTGACTTTC. This encodes CASSEFDSGANVLTF. J is TRBJ2-6 and V is TRBV2; D unclear. The length of the CDR3 is 15 residues. CDR1 SNHLY and CDR2 FYNNEI come from the germline V gene. The V end lost 2 bases, the J end lost 0 bases, and 5 bases lay between the germline ends.

This clonotype has only a few counts. V usage is TRBV24-1 and J usage is TRBJ2-3; 8 bases map to TRBD2. The germline V gene encodes CDR1 KGHDR and CDR2 SFDVKD. This CDR3 is 16 amino acids long. V lost 3 bases and J lost 7; bases outside the gene matches: 11. CDR3 in amino acids: CATSDPTDGGGNTQYF. The CDR3 DNA reads TGTGCCACCAGTGATCCGACCGACGGCGGGGGGAATACGCAGTATTTT.

V is TRBV4-3 and J is TRBJ2-3; D gene ambiguous. The CDR3 runs 14 residues. Germline V gene lookup returns CDR1 LGHNA and CDR2 YSLEER. The germline V and J ends were trimmed by 1 base and 6 bases, with 11 bases remaining between them. In DNA form, the CDR3 reads TGCGCCAGCAGCCAAGCCACGATCCGGGATACGCAGTATTTT. Translation gives CASSQATIRDTQYF.

This chain links TRBV4-3 with TRBJ2-7; possible D gene TRBD2, 5 bases. This CDR3 spans 15 amino acids. Germline CDR1 and CDR2: LGHNA and YSLEER. V was trimmed by 0 bases and J by 6 bases, leaving 15 bases between them. DNA for the CDR3: TGCGCCAGCAGCCAAGATGAGGAAGCGGCGGGCGAGCAGTACTTC. Translated, it gives CASSQDEEAAGEQYF.

The V call is TRBV4-2, the J call TRBJ2-7, with TRBD2 matching over 9 bases. CDR3 size: 17 residues. Trimming removed 2 bases from V and 6 bases from J; junction bases left unmatched: 14. The germline gives CDR1 LGHNA, CDR2 YNFKEQ. The CDR3 DNA sequence: TGTGCCAGCAGCCAAACCGTGACGGGACTAGCTACTTCCGAGCAGTACTTC. This sequence encodes CASSQTVTGLATSEQYF.

This clonotype turned up a few times. The CDR3 region is CASSSWDRDTEAFF. CDR3 DNA sequence: TGTGCCAGCAGCTCCTGGGACAGGGACACTGAAGCTTTCTTT. V and J are TRBV7-9 and TRBJ1-1, with 9 bases identical to TRBD1. The V and J ends lost 4 bases and 3 bases, in that order; junction bases with no gene match: 3. Germline CDR1 SEHNR, CDR2 FQNEAQ (reference sequence). The CDR3 sequence is 14 residues long.

The J gene is TRBJ2-2, the V gene TRBV4-3; the match to TRBD2 covers 11 bases. The length of the CDR3 is 17 residues. With V trimmed by 0 bases and J by 5 bases, 5 bases remained unmatched. CDR1 is LGHNA and CDR2 is YSLEER in the germline V gene. The DNA of the CDR3 is TGCGCCAGCAGCCAAGATGCAGGACTAGCGGGTACCGGGGAGCTGTTTTTT. This encodes CASSQDAGLAGTGELFF.

The chain couples TRBV20-1 to TRBJ2-1; D is unclear. The length of the CDR3 is 15 residues. Deletions cut 1 base from V and 7 bases from J, with 17 bases between. Looked up from germline, CDR1 is DFQATT and CDR2 is SNEGSKA (reference sequence). The CDR3, as DNA: TGCAGTGCTAGAGCCCTAGATTCCCCCAGGAATGAGCAGTTCTTC. It specifies CSARALDSPRNEQFF.

In nucleotides, the CDR3 is TGTGCCAGCAGCCAGGGACAGGGTCATGGCTACACCTTC. Translated, it gives CASSQGQGHGYTF. The J gene is TRBJ1-2, the V gene TRBV7-2, with 9 nucleotides matching TRBD1. The CDR3 spans 13 residues. Trimming at V came to 5 bases and at J to 6 bases, leaving 4 bases not matched to a gene. Germline assignment: CDR1 SGHTA and CDR2 FQGNSA.

A single count supports this clonotype. The V call is TRBV7-8, the J call TRBJ2-6, with TRBD1 matching over 11 bases. There are 18 residues in the CDR3. Trimming removed 7 bases from V and 0 bases from J; junction bases left unmatched: 8. Germline V CDR1 and CDR2: SGHVS, FQNEAQ. The CDR3 DNA is TGTGCCAGCAACGTGGGACAGGGGGTGATCTCTGGGGCCAACGTCCTGACTTTC. Its translation is CASNVGQGVISGANVLTF.

The rearrangement links TRBV12-3 or TRBV12-4 to TRBJ1-5; 8 bases are shared with TRBD1. Trimming took 5 bases from V and 4 from J; bases not matched to a gene: 4. CDR3 size: 14 residues. The DNA of the CDR3 is TGTGCCAGCAGTCTTAGGACAGGGAATCAGCCCCAGCATTTT. As protein: CASSLRTGNQPQHF.

This clonotype was counted ten times or more. The genes are TRBV5-1 and TRBJ1-2; D is unresolved. Germline V gives CDR1 SGHRS, CDR2 YFSETQ. The CDR3 extends over 13 amino acids. Trimming left V 4 bases short and J 4 bases short, with 11 bases between. CDR3 nucleotides: TGCGCCAGCAGCCCTGGGGAGGGCTATGGCTACACCTTC. The encoded protein is CASSPGEGYGYTF.

This clonotype was detected many times. The chain couples TRBV18 to TRBJ2-3; D call uncertain. V shed 3 bases and J shed 5 bases, with 6 bases lying between them. CDR1 and CDR2 (germline): KGHSH, LQKENI. This CDR3 region has 12 residues. CDR3 nucleotides: TGTGCCAGCTCACCCTTTGGAGATACGCAGTATTTT. It specifies CASSPFGDTQYF.